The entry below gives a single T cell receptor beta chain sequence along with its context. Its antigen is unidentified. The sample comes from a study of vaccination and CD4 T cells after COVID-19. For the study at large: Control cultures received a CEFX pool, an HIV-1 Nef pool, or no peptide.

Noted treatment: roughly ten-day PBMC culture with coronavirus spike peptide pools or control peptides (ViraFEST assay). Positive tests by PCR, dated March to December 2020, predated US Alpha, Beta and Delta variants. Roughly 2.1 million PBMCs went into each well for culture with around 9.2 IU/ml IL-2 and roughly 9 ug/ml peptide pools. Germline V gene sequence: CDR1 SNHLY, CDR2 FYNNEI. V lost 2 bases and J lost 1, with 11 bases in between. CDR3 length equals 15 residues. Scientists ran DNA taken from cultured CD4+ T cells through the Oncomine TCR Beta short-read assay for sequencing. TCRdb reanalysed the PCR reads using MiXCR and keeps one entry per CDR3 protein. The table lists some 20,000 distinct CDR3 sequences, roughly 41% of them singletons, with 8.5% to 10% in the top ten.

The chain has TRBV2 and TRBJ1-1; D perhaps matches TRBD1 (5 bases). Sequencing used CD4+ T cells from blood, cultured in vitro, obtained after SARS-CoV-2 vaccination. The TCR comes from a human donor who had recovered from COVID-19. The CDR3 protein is CASSESMTENTEAFF. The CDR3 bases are TGTGCCAGCAGTGAAAGTATGACAGAGAACACTGAAGCTTTCTTT.